There are many counts of the clone carrying this T cell receptor (beta chain). Its antigen is unidentified. This specimen comes from a study of identical twins. Study observations and caveats: Out-of-frame alpha sequences that twins shared showed excess low generation probability.

Only healthy Caucasians were included as donors. Germline values: CDR1 SNHLY, CDR2 FYNNEI. Trimming removed 7 bases at V and 1 base at J, with 13 bases between. The CDR3 runs to 15 residues. TCRdb passed the 5' RACE reads through MiXCR, listing each CDR3 protein once. Among 640,000 or so distinct CDR3 sequences listed, less than 7% were seen once. The receptor comes from a man between 18 and 35 years old in good health. The rearrangement links TRBV2 to TRBJ2-2; D uncertain. The sample was naive T cells sorted from blood. In DNA, the CDR3 is TGTGCCAGCAAGCCAGCGCAAATGAACACCGGGGAGCTGTTTTTT. It specifies CASKPAQMNTGELFF.